The rows below give T cell receptor beta chains drawn from one sample of a study of cytomegalovirus exposure and HLA in healthy donors. The protocol was immunoSEQ multiplex PCR, while the TCRdb copy is restricted to in-frame clones and leaves out a portion. The sample yields 140,000 to 150,000 clones, approximately 93% seen once. Material: PBMCs. Receptor source: a man aged 18 to 29 in good health and CMV-seronegative. Both conserved end residues are part of each CDR3. A D gene is named only where the DNA matches it firmly. Size tells how often a clone was seen (once, few, many) or the class of an expanded clone, and some rows leave it out.

d_call clone_size j_call v_call cdr3_nt cdr3_aa
. . TRBJ2-5 TRBV14 TGTGCCAGCAGCCAACCTCCTGGAAGGGGCGAGGAGACCCAGTACTTC CASSQPPGRGEETQYF
TRBD2 . TRBJ2-2 TRBV11-3 TGTGCCAGCAGCTTACGGACTAGCGGGGCCCCGTTGCGCACCGGGGAGCTGTTTTTT CASSLRTSGAPLRTGELFF
. few TRBJ1-5 TRBV2 TGTGCCAGCGGTGAAGTACAGGGTGGCAATCAGCCCCAGCATTTT CASGEVQGGNQPQHF
TRBD1 . TRBJ1-2 TRBV19 TGTGCCAGTAGTGCCAACAGGGGGGACTTCTATGGCTACACCTTC CASSANRGDFYGYTF
. . TRBJ1-1 TRBV5-1 TGCGCCAGCAGTAGTACAGGGATGAACACTGAAGCTTTCTTT CASSSTGMNTEAFF
TRBD1 few TRBJ1-1 TRBV28 TGTGCCAGCACAGGGGGTATCGCTGAAGCTTTCTTT CASTGGIAEAFF
TRBD1 . TRBJ1-2 TRBV30 TGTGCCTGGAGTGTCGACAGGGCTCTCGGCTACACCTTC CAWSVDRALGYTF
. . TRBJ2-7 TRBV7-8 TGTGCCAGCAGCTTGACCGGGACTGGGGATTACGAGCAGTACTTC CASSLTGTGDYEQYF
. once TRBJ1-2 TRBV9 TGTGCCAGCAGCGTAGAGGTGTTGGGCGGCTACACCTTC CASSVEVLGGYTF
. . TRBJ2-5 TRBV6-5 TGTGCCAGCAGTTACCGAGGGGGAGAGACCCAGTACTTC CASSYRGGETQYF
. . TRBJ1-3 TRBV6-1 TGTGCCAGCTCTCCGGACAACTCTGGAAACACCATATATTTT CASSPDNSGNTIYF
TRBD1 . TRBJ2-7 TRBV13 TGTGCCAGCACTGACAGGGCCCTATCTAACTCCTACGAGCAGTACTTC CASTDRALSNSYEQYF
. . TRBJ2-2 TRBV6-1 TGTGCCAGCGACATCCCCACCGGGGAGCTGTTTTTT CASDIPTGELFF
. . TRBJ1-2 TRBV11-2 TGTGCCAGCAGCTACCTCCAGGGTGTTGGTGGCTACACCTTC CASSYLQGVGGYTF
TRBD2 . TRBJ2-5 TRBV5-4 TGTGCCAGCAGCTTCACTAGCGGGGGGGCTCCCCAGTACTTC CASSFTSGGAPQYF
TRBD1 few TRBJ1-3 TRBV5-1 TGCGCCAGCAGCTTGGTACAGGGGTTTGGAAACACCATATATTTT CASSLVQGFGNTIYF
. . TRBJ1-5 TRBV19 TGTGCCAGTAGCGATCAGGGGCCCGGCTATCCCCAGCATTTT CASSDQGPGYPQHF
. once TRBJ1-1 TRBV5-1 TGCGCCAGCAGCCAAAGTCAGGGGACTGAAGCTTTCTTT CASSQSQGTEAFF
TRBD1 . TRBJ2-1 TRBV4-1 TGCGCCAGCAGCCAAGATCATGCCGGGACAGGGTGGCTCTATGAGCAGTTCTTC CASSQDHAGTGWLYEQFF
. . TRBJ2-1 TRBV18 TGTGCCAGCTCACCCGGAGTTGCCAACAATGAGCAGTTCTTC CASSPGVANNEQFF
TRBD2 . TRBJ2-1 TRBV27 TGTGCCAGCAGTTTGAAAAGCGGGAGAGGGTTGGGGGAGCAGTTCTTC CASSLKSGRGLGEQFF
. once TRBJ1-1 TRBV9 TGTGCCAGCAGCGTAGCACCAGAGAACACTGAAGCTTTCTTT CASSVAPENTEAFF
TRBD2 . TRBJ2-1 TRBV19 TGTGCCAGTAAGGGACTAGCGGGAGTCTACAATGAGCAGTTCTTC CASKGLAGVYNEQFF
TRBD1 . TRBJ2-7 TRBV5-1 TGCGCCAGCAGCTCGTTCGCAGGGGGCGGATACGAGCAGTACTTC CASSSFAGGGYEQYF
TRBD1 . TRBJ1-2 TRBV5-1 TGCGCCAGCAGCCTGACAGGGAAGAGAGCGGGGGGGAACTATGGCTACACCTTC CASSLTGKRAGGNYGYTF
. . TRBJ2-1 TRBV9 TGTGCCAGCAGCGTAGAAGCTAGGCCAGGGGAGCAGTTCTTC CASSVEARPGEQFF
. once TRBJ2-7 TRBV7-6 TGTGCCAGCAGCTTAGATGGGGGGGCGATAACCTACGAGCAGTACTTC CASSLDGGAITYEQYF
TRBD1 . TRBJ2-6 TRBV30 TGTGCCTGGAGTGGATGGGACAGAAGGTCTGGGGCCAACGTCCTGACTTTC CAWSGWDRRSGANVLTF
. once TRBJ1-1 TRBV11-2 TGTGCCAGCAGAACCCTCGGGGGATACACTGAAGCTTTCTTT CASRTLGGYTEAFF
. . TRBJ2-3 TRBV19 TGTGCCAGTAGTCTTACCGGACTAATTCCAACGCAGTATTTT CASSLTGLIPTQYF
. . TRBJ1-5 TRBV6-1 TGTGCCAGCAGTGAGAGGACTGAATATCAGCCCCAGCATTTT CASSERTEYQPQHF
. . TRBJ2-5 TRBV7-9 TGTGCCAGCAGCGCTGACAGGTGGACCCAGTACTTC CASSADRWTQYF
. . TRBJ2-5 TRBV4-1 TGCGCCAGCAGCTCGGGACTCCAAGAGACCCAGTACTTC CASSSGLQETQYF
TRBD1 . TRBJ2-2 TRBV4-1 TGCGCCAGCAGCCTGGGTTCGGACAGGGTTACCGGGGAGCTGTTTTTT CASSLGSDRVTGELFF
TRBD1 . TRBJ1-3 TRBV18 TGTGCCAGCTCACCGGACAGGGGGCCTGGAAACACCATATATTTT CASSPDRGPGNTIYF
TRBD1 . TRBJ1-1 TRBV9 TGTGCCAGCAGTACTGGACAGGGATTGACTGAAGCTTTCTTT CASSTGQGLTEAFF
TRBD1 . TRBJ2-7 TRBV18 TGTGCCAGCTCACCAACGACAGGGGGCCCCTACGAGCAGTACTTC CASSPTTGGPYEQYF